The 5 T cell receptor beta chains reported below all come from one sample, sequenced in a study of identical twins. TCRdb re-called the 5' RACE reads through MiXCR, storing one row per CDR3 protein. The top ten clones hold 3% to 3.5% of a sample with around 250,000 distinct CDR3 sequences, roughly 8.7% of them seen once. Separately, the same data were catalogued under a study of yellow fever vaccine responses in identical twins.

The source material was CD8+ T cells sorted from blood. All receptors derive from a young woman in good health.

This clonotype has ten or more counts. CDR3 residues: CASSYSSLVVKETQYF. The DNA of the CDR3 is TGTGCCAGCAGTTACTCGTCATTGGTGGTTAAAGAGACCCAGTACTTC. V usage is TRBV28 and J usage is TRBJ2-5; D unresolved. Trimming took 4 bases from V and 3 from J, leaving 18 bases between them. The CDR3 is 16 residues long. Germline lookup yields CDR1 MDHEN and CDR2 SYDVKM.

This clonotype has more than one count but fewer than ten. This sequence joins TRBV28 and TRBJ1-5; 9 positions match TRBD1. The ends lost 7 bases at V and 5 bases at J; junction bases unmatched: 18. The CDR3 sequence is 18 residues long. Per the germline V gene, CDR1 is MDHEN and CDR2 is SYDVKM. The CDR3 region is CASNHPLTGGSRDQPQHF. The CDR3 DNA reads as TGTGCCAGCAACCACCCGCTGACAGGGGGGTCTAGGGATCAGCCCCAGCATTTT.

The J gene is TRBJ2-2, the V gene TRBV12-3 or TRBV12-4; tentatively, D is TRBD1 (5 bases). The CDR3 runs 15 residues. Between the trimmed V and J ends, which lost 4 bases and 3 bases, there was a span of 12 bases. CDR3 sequence: CASSSQTDYTGELFF. The DNA of the CDR3 is TGTGCCAGCAGTTCCCAGACAGATTACACCGGGGAGCTGTTTTTT.

There are a few counts of this clonotype. V gene TRBV7-9 combines with J gene TRBJ2-7; unclear D gene. Germline assignment: CDR1 SEHNR and CDR2 FQNEAQ (reference sequence). The CDR3 runs 13 residues. Trimming took 4 bases from V and 1 from J, leaving 8 bases between them. The DNA of the CDR3 is TGTGCCAGCAGCTCACCCACGTCCTACGAGCAGTACTTC. It encodes CASSSPTSYEQYF. The variable domain in full, completed from reference TRBV7-9 and TRBJ2-7, reads DTGVSQNPRHKITKRGQNVTFRCDPISEHNRLYWYRQTLGQGPEFLTYFQNEAQLEKSRLLSDRFSAERPKGSFSTLEIQRTEQGDSAMYLCASSSPTSYEQYFGPGTRLTVT.

This clonotype was counted at least ten times. V is TRBV20-1 and J is TRBJ2-3; the D gene is possibly TRBD2 (5 bases). Deletions cut 2 bases from V and 5 bases from J, with 14 bases between. The CDR3 is 14 amino acids. CDR1 DFQATT and CDR2 SNEGSKA come from the germline V gene (reference sequence). CDR3 sequence: CSARSSGAVDTQYF. CDR3 in DNA: TGCAGTGCTAGATCAAGCGGAGCCGTAGATACGCAGTATTTT.